The 4 T cell receptor beta chains below were found in one sample sequenced in a study of blood T cell repertoires in COVID-19. Some clones are missing from TCRdb's copy, which holds only in-frame ones; the method was immunoSEQ multiplex PCR. The sample lists 140,000 to 150,000 clones, 75% to 90% occurring once. The specimen was peripheral blood. The receptors stem from a man aged 55 to 70 with active or convalescent COVID-19.

This chain uses TRBV5-5 with TRBJ2-5; 8 nucleotides match TRBD1. Germline V gene lookup returns CDR1 SGHKS and CDR2 YYEKEE (reference sequence). The CDR3 length is 15 residues. The V and J ends lost 4 bases and 7 bases, in that order; junction bases with no gene match: 12. CDR3 residues: CASSPGQALVGTQYF. DNA for the CDR3: TGTGCCAGCAGCCCGGGACAGGCCCTGGTAGGGACCCAGTACTTC.

The chain links TRBV19 to TRBJ2-1, with 11 bases aligning to TRBD2. CDR3 length: 15 amino acids. Germline V CDR1 and CDR2: LNHDA, SQIVND (reference sequence). V lost 9 bases, J lost 4 bases, and 8 bases stayed unmatched. CDR3 sequence reads: CASHSGTSGYNEQFF. The CDR3 DNA reads as TGTGCCAGCCATTCCGGGACTAGCGGATACAATGAGCAGTTCTTC.

The CDR3 here is CASSFSPTRTEAFF. The CDR3 DNA is TGTGCCAGCAGCTTTTCCCCGACAAGGACTGAAGCTTTCTTT. The rearrangement links TRBV3-1 (or the pseudogene TRBV3-2) to TRBJ1-1, with D unclear. CDR1 is LGHDT, CDR2 YNNKEL, per germline (reference sequence). The ends were cut back, 5 bases at V and 5 bases at J, with 15 bases in the middle. The CDR3 extends over 14 amino acids.

This CDR3 reads CASSLQGNTIYF. The CDR3 DNA reads TGTGCCAGCAGCTTACAGGGGAACACCATATATTTT. The chain links TRBV5-4 to TRBJ1-3; 7 nucleotides agree with TRBD1. The CDR3 extends over 12 amino acids. Per the germline V gene, CDR1 is SGHNT and CDR2 is YYREEE (reference sequence). J gave up 7 bases and V 2 bases, and 0 bases lay outside the gene matches.